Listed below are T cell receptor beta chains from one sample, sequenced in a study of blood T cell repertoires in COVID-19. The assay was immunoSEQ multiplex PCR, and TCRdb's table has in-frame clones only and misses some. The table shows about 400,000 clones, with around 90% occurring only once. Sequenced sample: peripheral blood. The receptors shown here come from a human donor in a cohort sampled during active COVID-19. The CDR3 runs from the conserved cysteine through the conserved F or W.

cdr3_aa: CASSYTTGGAYGYTF
v_call: TRBV6-5
j_call: TRBJ1-2

cdr3_aa: CAIRKTSGSTDTQYF
v_call: TRBV10-3
j_call: TRBJ2-3

cdr3_aa: CASSLSSGRTDTQYF
v_call: TRBV7-2
j_call: TRBJ2-3

cdr3_aa: CASSPVGHTDTQYF
v_call: TRBV5-4
j_call: TRBJ2-3

cdr3_aa: CASNRDTYNQPQHF
v_call: TRBV9
j_call: TRBJ1-5

cdr3_aa: CSVEGAGGADTQYF
v_call: TRBV29-1
j_call: TRBJ2-3

cdr3_aa: CASSPGQDYGYTF
v_call: TRBV5-1
j_call: TRBJ1-2

cdr3_aa: CASSIKIGVSPYEQYF
v_call: TRBV5-6
j_call: TRBJ2-7

cdr3_aa: CASSTQISGNTIYF
v_call: TRBV19
j_call: TRBJ1-3

cdr3_aa: CASSQDFDRGVGYTF
v_call: TRBV4-2
j_call: TRBJ1-2

cdr3_aa: CASSPGTSGSTDTQYF
v_call: TRBV7-9
j_call: TRBJ2-3

cdr3_aa: CASSIAGGRFYEQYF
v_call: TRBV28
j_call: TRBJ2-7

cdr3_aa: CACTGLAGSRTQYF
v_call: TRBV30
j_call: TRBJ2-5

cdr3_aa: CASSPPASGGRETQYF
v_call: TRBV3-1/TRBV3-2
j_call: TRBJ2-5

cdr3_aa: CASSLSGSYYEQYF
v_call: TRBV3-1/TRBV3-2
j_call: TRBJ2-7

cdr3_aa: CASSLGDRDYEQYF
v_call: TRBV11-2
j_call: TRBJ2-7

cdr3_aa: CASSPGGQTTDTQYF
v_call: TRBV11-1
j_call: TRBJ2-3

cdr3_aa: CASSTLGETQYF
v_call: TRBV9
j_call: TRBJ2-5

cdr3_aa: CAWSVSRGQETQYF
v_call: TRBV30
j_call: TRBJ2-5